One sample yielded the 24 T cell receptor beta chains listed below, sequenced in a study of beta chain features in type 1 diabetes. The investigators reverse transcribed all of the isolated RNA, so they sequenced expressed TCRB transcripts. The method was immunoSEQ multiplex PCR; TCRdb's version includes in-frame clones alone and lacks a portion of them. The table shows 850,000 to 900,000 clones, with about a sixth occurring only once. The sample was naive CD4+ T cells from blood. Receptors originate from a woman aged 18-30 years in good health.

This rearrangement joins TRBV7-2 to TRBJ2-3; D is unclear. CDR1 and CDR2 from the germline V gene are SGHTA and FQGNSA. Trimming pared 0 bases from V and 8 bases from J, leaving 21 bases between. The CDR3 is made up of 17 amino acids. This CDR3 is CASSLARTRASVGTQYF. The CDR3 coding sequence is TGTGCCAGCAGCTTAGCCCGTACCCGGGCCTCAGTCGGTACGCAGTATTTT.

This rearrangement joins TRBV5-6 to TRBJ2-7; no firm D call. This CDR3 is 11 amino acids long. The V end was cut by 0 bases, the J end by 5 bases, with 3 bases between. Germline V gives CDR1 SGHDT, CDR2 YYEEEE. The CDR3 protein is CASSLGNEQYF. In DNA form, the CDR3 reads TGTGCCAGCAGCTTGGGGAACGAGCAGTACTTC.

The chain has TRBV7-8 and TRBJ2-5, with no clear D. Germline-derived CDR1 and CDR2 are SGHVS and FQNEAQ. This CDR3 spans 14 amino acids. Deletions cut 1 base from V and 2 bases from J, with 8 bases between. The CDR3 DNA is TGTGCCAGCAGCTTAGTCGGCCTTCAAGAGACCCAGTACTTC. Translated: CASSLVGLQETQYF.

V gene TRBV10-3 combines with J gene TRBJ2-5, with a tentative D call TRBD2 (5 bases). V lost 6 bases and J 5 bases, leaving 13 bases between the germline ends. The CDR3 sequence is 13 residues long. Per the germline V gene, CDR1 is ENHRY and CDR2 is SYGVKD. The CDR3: CAISPGIGETQYF. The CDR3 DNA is TGTGCCATCAGCCCCGGGATCGGGGAGACCCAGTACTTC.

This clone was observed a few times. CDR3 residues: CASTRQGAGANVLTF. The CDR3 coding sequence is TGTGCCAGCACCCGACAGGGAGCTGGGGCCAACGTCCTGACTTTC. This chain links TRBV28 with TRBJ2-6; TRBD1 agrees at 7 bases. J was trimmed by 2 bases and V by 7 bases; bases with no gene match: 5. The CDR3 runs to 15 residues. Germline V gene data show CDR1 as MDHEN and CDR2 as SYDVKM.

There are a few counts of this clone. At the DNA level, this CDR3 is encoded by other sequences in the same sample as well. CDR3 sequence: CASSLDSMNTEAFF. CDR3 DNA: TGTGCCAGCAGCTTAGACAGCATGAACACTGAAGCTTTCTTT. The chain is built from TRBV5-4 and TRBJ1-1, with a weak D call TRBD1 (5 bases). CDR1 and CDR2 (germline): SGHNT, YYREEE (reference sequence). Trimming stripped 2 bases from V and 0 bases from J, with 8 bases between. CDR3 size: 14 residues.

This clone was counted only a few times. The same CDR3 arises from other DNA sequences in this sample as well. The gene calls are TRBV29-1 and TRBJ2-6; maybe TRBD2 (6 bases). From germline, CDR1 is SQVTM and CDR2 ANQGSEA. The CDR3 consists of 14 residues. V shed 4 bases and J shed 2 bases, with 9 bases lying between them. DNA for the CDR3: TGCAGCGTTGTCGGCGGGGCTGGGGCCAACGTCCTGACTTTC. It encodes CSVVGGAGANVLTF.

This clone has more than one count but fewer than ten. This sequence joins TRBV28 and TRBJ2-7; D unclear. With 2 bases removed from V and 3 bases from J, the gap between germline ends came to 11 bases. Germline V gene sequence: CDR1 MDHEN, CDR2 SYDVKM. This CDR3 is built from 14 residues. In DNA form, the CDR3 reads TGTGCCAGCAGTTTAAGTGTTTTAGGCTACGAGCAGTACTTC. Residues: CASSLSVLGYEQYF.

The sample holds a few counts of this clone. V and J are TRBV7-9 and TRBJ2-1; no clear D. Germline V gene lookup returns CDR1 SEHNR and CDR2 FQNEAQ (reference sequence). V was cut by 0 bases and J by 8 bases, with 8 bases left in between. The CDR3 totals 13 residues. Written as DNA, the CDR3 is TGTGCCAGCAGCTTAGCGATGAGCTATGAGCAGTTCTTC. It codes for CASSLAMSYEQFF.

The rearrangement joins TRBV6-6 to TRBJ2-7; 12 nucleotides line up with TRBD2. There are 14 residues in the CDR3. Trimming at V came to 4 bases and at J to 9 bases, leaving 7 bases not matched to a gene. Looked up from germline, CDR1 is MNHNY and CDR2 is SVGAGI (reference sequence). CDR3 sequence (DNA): TGTGCCAGCAGTTCTCGGACTAGCGGGGTATGGCAGTACTTC. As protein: CASSSRTSGVWQYF.

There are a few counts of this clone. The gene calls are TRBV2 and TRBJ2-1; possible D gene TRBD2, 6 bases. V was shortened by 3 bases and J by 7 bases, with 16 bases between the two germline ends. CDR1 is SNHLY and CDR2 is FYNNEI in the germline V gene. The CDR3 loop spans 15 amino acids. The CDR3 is CASSETSTSRNEQFF. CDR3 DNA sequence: TGTGCCAGCAGTGAGACTAGTACCTCTCGGAATGAGCAGTTCTTC.

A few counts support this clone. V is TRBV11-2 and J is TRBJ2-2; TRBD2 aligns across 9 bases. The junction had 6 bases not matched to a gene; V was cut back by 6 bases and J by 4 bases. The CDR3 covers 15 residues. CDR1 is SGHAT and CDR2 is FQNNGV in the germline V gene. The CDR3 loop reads CASRVAGEVTGELFF. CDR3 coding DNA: TGTGCCAGCAGGGTAGCGGGAGAGGTCACCGGGGAGCTGTTTTTT. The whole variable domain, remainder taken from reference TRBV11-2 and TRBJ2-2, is EAGVAQSPRYKIIEKRQSVAFWCNPISGHATLYWYQQILGQGPKLLIQFQNNGVVDDSQLPKDRFSAERLKGVDSTLKIQPAKLEDSAVYLCASRVAGEVTGELFFGEGSRLTVL.

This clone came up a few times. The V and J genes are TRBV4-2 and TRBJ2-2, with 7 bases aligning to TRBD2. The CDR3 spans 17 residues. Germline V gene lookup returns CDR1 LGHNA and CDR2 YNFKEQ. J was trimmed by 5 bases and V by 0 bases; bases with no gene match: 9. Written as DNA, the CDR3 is TGTGCCAGCAGCCAAGATCCCGGGAGGAGTAGGACCGGGGAGCTGTTTTTT. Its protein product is CASSQDPGRSRTGELFF.

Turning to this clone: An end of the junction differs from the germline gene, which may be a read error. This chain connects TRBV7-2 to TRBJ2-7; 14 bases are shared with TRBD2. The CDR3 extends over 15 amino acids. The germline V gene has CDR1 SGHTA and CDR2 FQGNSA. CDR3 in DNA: TGTGCCAGCAGCTTCTTTCCGGGACTAGCGGGAGAGGCCTTCTTC. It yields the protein CASSFFPGLAGEAFF.

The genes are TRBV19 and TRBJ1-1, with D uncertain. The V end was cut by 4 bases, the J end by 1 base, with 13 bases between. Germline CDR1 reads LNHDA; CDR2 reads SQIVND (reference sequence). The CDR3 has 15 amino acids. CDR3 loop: CASSRSRKQNTEAFF. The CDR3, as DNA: TGTGCCAGTAGTAGGTCCCGAAAACAGAACACTGAAGCTTTCTTT.

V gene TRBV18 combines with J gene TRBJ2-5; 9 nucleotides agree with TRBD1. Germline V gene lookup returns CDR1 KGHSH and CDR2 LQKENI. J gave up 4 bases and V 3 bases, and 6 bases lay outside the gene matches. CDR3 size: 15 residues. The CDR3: CASSPRDRAGETQYF. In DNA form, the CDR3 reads TGTGCCAGCTCACCGAGGGACAGGGCCGGAGAGACCCAGTACTTC.

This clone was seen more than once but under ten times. CDR3 nucleotides: TGTGCCAGCAGAAGGGGACAGGTTGGGTACGAGCAGTACTTC. Residues: CASRRGQVGYEQYF. This chain links TRBV6-5 with TRBJ2-7, with TRBD1 identical over 8 bases. The germline CDR1 and CDR2 sequences are MNHEY and SVGAGI. The CDR3 extends over 14 amino acids. After removal of 6 bases from V and 4 bases from J, the junction contained 8 bases not matched to a gene.

CDR3 coding DNA: TGTGCCAGCAGAGGACTAGCGGGAGGATTCGAGACCCAGTACTTC. Protein product: CASRGLAGGFETQYF. This rearrangement joins TRBV2 to TRBJ2-5; TRBD2 matches at 14 bases. Germline V lookup: CDR1 SNHLY, CDR2 FYNNEI. The CDR3 totals 15 residues. Trimming took 6 bases from V and 5 from J; bases not matched to a gene: 5.

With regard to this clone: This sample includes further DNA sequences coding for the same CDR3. This CDR3 reads CSASLAGEQYF. CDR3 nucleotide sequence: TGCAGTGCTAGCCTAGCGGGCGAGCAGTACTTC. The rearrangement joins TRBV20-1 to TRBJ2-7; 8 nucleotides agree with TRBD2. This CDR3 is 11 amino acids long. The V gene end was trimmed by 3 bases and the J gene end by 6 bases; junction bases not matched to a gene: 1. Germline assignment: CDR1 DFQATT and CDR2 SNEGSKA (reference sequence).

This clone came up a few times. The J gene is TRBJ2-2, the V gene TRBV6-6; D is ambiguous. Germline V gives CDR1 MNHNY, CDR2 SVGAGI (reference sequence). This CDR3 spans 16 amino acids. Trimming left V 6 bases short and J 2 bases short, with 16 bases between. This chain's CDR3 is CASSSTAIGNTGELFF. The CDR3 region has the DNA TGTGCCAGCAGCTCTACCGCGATTGGAAACACCGGGGAGCTGTTTTTT.

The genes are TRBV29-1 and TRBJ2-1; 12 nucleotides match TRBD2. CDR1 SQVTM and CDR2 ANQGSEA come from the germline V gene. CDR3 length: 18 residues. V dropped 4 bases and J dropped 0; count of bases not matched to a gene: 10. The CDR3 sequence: CSVGASGRAIGSYNEQFF. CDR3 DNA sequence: TGCAGCGTTGGGGCTAGCGGGAGGGCCATAGGCTCCTACAATGAGCAGTTCTTC.

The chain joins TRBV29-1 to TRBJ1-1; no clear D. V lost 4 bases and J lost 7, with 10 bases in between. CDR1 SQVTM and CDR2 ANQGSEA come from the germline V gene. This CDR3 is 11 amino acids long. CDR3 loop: CSVVAQNEAFF. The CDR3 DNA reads TGCAGCGTTGTGGCGCAAAATGAAGCTTTCTTT.

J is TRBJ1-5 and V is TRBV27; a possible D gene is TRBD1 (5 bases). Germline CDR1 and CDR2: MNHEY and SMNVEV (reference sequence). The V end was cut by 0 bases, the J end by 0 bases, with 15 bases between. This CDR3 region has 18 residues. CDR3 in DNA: TGTGCCAGCAGTTTATCGGGCTTGTCAGGGTCTAGCAATCAGCCCCAGCATTTT. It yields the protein CASSLSGLSGSSNQPQHF.

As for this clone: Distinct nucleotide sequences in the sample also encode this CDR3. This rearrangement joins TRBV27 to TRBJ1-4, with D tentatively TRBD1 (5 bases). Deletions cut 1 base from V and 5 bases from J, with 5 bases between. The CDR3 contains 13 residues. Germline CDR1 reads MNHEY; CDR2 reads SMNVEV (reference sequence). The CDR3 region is CASSLWGNEKLFF. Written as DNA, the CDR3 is TGTGCCAGCAGTTTATGGGGCAATGAAAAACTGTTTTTT.